The 27 T cell receptor beta chains reported below all come from one sample, sequenced in a study of response to subunit inactivated influenza vaccine. A single record per CDR3 protein comes from TCRdb applying MiXCR to the RT-PCR reads. The data show roughly 780,000 distinct CDR3 sequences, less than 20% seen once. This specimen was PBMCs from blood, taken less than 6 days after vaccination. The receptors derive from a middle-aged man who received an inactivated influenza vaccine.

The chain joins TRBV10-2 to TRBJ2-2, with TRBD2 matching over 13 bases. V shed 6 bases and J 7 bases; nucleotides not matched to a gene: 11. This CDR3 spans 17 amino acids. The germline V gene has CDR1 WSHSY and CDR2 SAAADI. The CDR3 sequence is CASRHSGGLAGSGELFF. The CDR3 DNA follows: TGCGCCAGCAGACATTCTGGGGGACTAGCGGGAAGCGGGGAGCTGTTTTTT.

This clonotype was recorded a few times. This chain joins TRBV20-1 and TRBJ2-5, with D perhaps TRBD1 (5 bases). V lost 3 bases to trimming and J lost 6 bases, with 11 bases between them. The CDR3 is 12 residues long. The germline V gene encodes CDR1 DFQATT and CDR2 SNEGSKA (reference sequence). The CDR3 DNA sequence: TGCAGTGCTAGGATTAAGGGGAAGACCCAGTACTTC. It encodes CSARIKGKTQYF.

The CDR3 protein is CARAGLAGASNEQFF. The CDR3, as DNA: TGTGCCCGAGCGGGACTAGCGGGAGCAAGCAATGAGCAGTTCTTC. The J gene is TRBJ2-1, the V gene TRBV25-1, with 14 bases lining up with TRBD2. Per germline, CDR1 MGHDK and CDR2 SYGVNS. The CDR3 loop spans 15 amino acids. The V segment lost 11 bases and the J segment 6 bases; nucleotides outside the gene matches: 9.

This rearrangement joins TRBV20-1 to TRBJ2-5, with D possibly matching TRBD2 (5 bases). This CDR3 spans 14 amino acids. The germline gives CDR1 DFQATT, CDR2 SNEGSKA (reference sequence). With 3 bases removed from V and 1 base from J, the gap between germline ends came to 12 bases. The chain's CDR3 is CSASRGPVQETQYF. CDR3 DNA sequence: TGCAGTGCTAGTCGCGGGCCTGTCCAAGAGACCCAGTACTTC.

The J gene is TRBJ1-2, the V gene TRBV20-1; 8 bases fit TRBD1. This CDR3 spans 15 amino acids. Germline trimming cut 6 bases from V and 4 bases from J; bases unmatched to any gene: 13. Per germline, CDR1 DFQATT and CDR2 SNEGSKA (reference sequence). CDR3 residues: CSATLGTGTIYGYTF. The CDR3 nucleotides read TGCAGTGCAACTTTAGGGACAGGCACAATCTATGGCTACACCTTC.

This clonotype has a handful of counts. The rearrangement uses TRBV7-8 and TRBJ2-2; unclear D gene. Germline V gene data show CDR1 as SGHVS and CDR2 as FQNEAQ. CDR3 length: 15 amino acids. Trimming removed 5 bases from V and 5 bases from J, with 15 bases in between. The CDR3 nucleotides read TGTGCCAGCAGCCCTCGTGTGGGTGGGACCGGGGAGCTGTTTTTT. Protein sequence: CASSPRVGGTGELFF.

This clonotype was found a few times. The chain uses TRBV15 and TRBJ2-6; the D is unclear. With 1 base removed from V and 1 base from J, the gap between germline ends came to 8 bases. This CDR3 is built from 16 residues. Germline values: CDR1 LNHNV, CDR2 YYDKDF (reference sequence). This CDR3 reads CATSRAYSSGANVLTF. DNA of the CDR3: TGTGCCACCAGCAGAGCATACTCATCTGGGGCCAACGTCCTGACTTTC.

This clonotype was seen repeatedly, ten times or more. This chain connects TRBV20-1 to TRBJ1-2; tentatively, D is TRBD1 (6 bases). The CDR3 runs to 13 residues. The germline CDR1 and CDR2 sequences are DFQATT and SNEGSKA (reference sequence). The V and J ends lost 4 bases and 7 bases respectively, with 16 bases between them. The CDR3: CSAKSQGPRGYTF. Written as DNA, the CDR3 is TGCAGTGCTAAGTCCCAGGGGCCTCGTGGCTACACCTTC.

The V and J genes are TRBV10-3 and TRBJ2-2; 9 nucleotides align to TRBD1. CDR1 is ENHRY, CDR2 SYGVKD, per germline. V was clipped by 2 bases and J by 7 bases; unmatched bases: 2. The CDR3 runs 14 residues. The CDR3 nucleotides read TGTGCCATCAGTGAGGGACAGGGGTTCGGGGAGCTGTTTTTT. It yields the protein CAISEGQGFGELFF.

This clonotype has more than one count but fewer than ten. The chain recombines TRBV5-5 with TRBJ2-6; 11 nucleotides align to TRBD2. The junction had 6 bases not matched to a gene; V was cut back by 0 bases and J by 4 bases. Germline V CDR1 and CDR2: SGHKS, YYEKEE (reference sequence). The length of the CDR3 is 18 residues. CDR3 in amino acids: CASSLAVAGGPGANVLTF. In nucleotides, the CDR3 is TGTGCCAGCAGCTTGGCGGTAGCGGGAGGGCCCGGGGCCAACGTCCTGACTTTC.

This clonotype was observed at least ten times. This rearrangement joins TRBV20-1 to TRBJ2-1; TRBD1 aligns across 9 bases. CDR1 is DFQATT, CDR2 SNEGSKA, per germline (reference sequence). The CDR3 contains 15 residues. V trimming: 1 base; J trimming: 8 bases; junction bases outside the gene matches: 9. The CDR3 DNA sequence: TGCAGTGCTAGAGGTTCCGGGACAGGGCTCCATGAGCAGTTCTTC. Translation: CSARGSGTGLHEQFF.

The V and J genes are TRBV20-1 and TRBJ1-6; D is possibly TRBD1 (5 bases). The CDR3 spans 14 residues. V lost 3 bases to trimming and J lost 7 bases, with 13 bases between them. Germline lookup yields CDR1 DFQATT and CDR2 SNEGSKA (reference sequence). CDR3 region: CSASPGAPNSPLHF. As DNA, the CDR3 is TGCAGTGCTAGTCCCGGGGCACCGAATTCACCCCTCCACTTT.

This sequence joins TRBV5-1 and TRBJ2-5; D gene unclear. Germline V gives CDR1 SGHRS, CDR2 YFSETQ. The CDR3 totals 14 residues. The V gene lost 0 bases and the J gene lost 6 bases, with 12 bases spanning the gap. The CDR3 protein is CASSLEVNIKTQYF. The CDR3 nucleotides are TGCGCCAGCAGCTTGGAGGTGAACATCAAGACCCAGTACTTC.

V usage is TRBV2 and J usage is TRBJ2-1; tentatively, D is TRBD1 or TRBD2 (6 bases each). Germline V gene data show CDR1 as SNHLY and CDR2 as FYNNEI. The CDR3 extends over 14 amino acids. V shed 4 bases and J shed 2 bases, with 9 bases lying between them. The CDR3 sequence: CASSVGGAYNEQFF. The DNA for the CDR3 is TGTGCCAGCAGTGTGGGGGGCGCCTACAATGAGCAGTTCTTC.

This chain links TRBV4-2 with TRBJ2-7; 9 bases are shared with TRBD2. CDR3 size: 13 residues. Germline CDR1 reads LGHNA; CDR2 reads YNFKEQ. Germline trimming cut 4 bases from V and 9 bases from J; bases unmatched to any gene: 7. CDR3: CASSLRVAGAQYF. As DNA, the CDR3 is TGTGCCAGCAGCCTGCGTGTAGCGGGAGCGCAGTACTTC.

The chain combines TRBV7-2 with TRBJ2-3; D uncertain. The germline CDR1 and CDR2 sequences are SGHTA and FQGNSA. Trimming cost V 5 bases and J 8 bases, with 17 bases left between them. The CDR3 has 14 residues. In DNA form, the CDR3 reads TGTGCCAGCAGCCACGTCGGGTCGAAGGGTACGCAGTATTTT. It codes for CASSHVGSKGTQYF.

This chain uses TRBV27 with TRBJ1-1; no definite D call. V was clipped by 5 bases and J by 1 base, with 11 bases between them. The CDR3 contains 14 residues. Germline assignment: CDR1 MNHEY and CDR2 SMNVEV (reference sequence). CDR3 in amino acids: CASSPGFGNTEAFF. For the CDR3, the DNA is TGTGCCAGCAGTCCAGGATTTGGGAACACTGAAGCTTTCTTT.

This sequence joins TRBV20-1 and TRBJ2-5; TRBD2 aligns across 7 bases. The CDR3 is made up of 15 amino acids. The trim removed 0 bases at V and 2 bases at J, leaving 6 bases unmatched. CDR1 and CDR2 from the germline V gene are DFQATT and SNEGSKA (reference sequence). This CDR3 is CSARDLTSVQETQYF. CDR3 in DNA: TGCAGTGCTAGAGATTTAACTAGCGTACAAGAGACCCAGTACTTC.

A few counts support this clonotype. The V call is TRBV7-9, the J call TRBJ1-6; D remains unclear. Germline CDR1 reads SEHNR; CDR2 reads FQNEAQ (reference sequence). The CDR3 is 10 residues long. V was pared by 5 bases and J by 10 bases, with 3 bases between. CDR3 in amino acids: CASSRSPLHF. In DNA, the CDR3 is TGTGCCAGCAGCCGATCACCCCTCCACTTT.

This clonotype was counted between two and nine times. The J gene is TRBJ1-2, the V gene TRBV7-8, with unresolved D. The CDR3 spans 15 residues. Germline CDR1 and CDR2: SGHVS and FQNEAQ. The germline V and J ends were trimmed by 5 bases and 8 bases, with 21 bases remaining between them. The CDR3 sequence: CASSPTVGRSGGYTF. In DNA form, the CDR3 reads TGTGCCAGCAGCCCTACCGTTGGGAGGTCGGGAGGCTACACCTTC.

This clonotype came up many times. The V and J genes are TRBV6-2 or TRBV6-3 and TRBJ2-7, with no clear D. V lost 8 bases, J lost 6 bases, and 20 bases lay in between. The CDR3 runs to 14 residues. Germline V gives CDR1 MNHEY, CDR2 SVGEGT. The CDR3 coding sequence is TGTGCCAGCGGGTTAACCCCCGTGTTGGGCGAGCAGTACTTC. Translated, it gives CASGLTPVLGEQYF.

This sequence joins TRBV5-1 and TRBJ2-5; TRBD2 matches at 10 bases. V trimming: 1 base; J trimming: 5 bases; junction bases outside the gene matches: 5. From germline, CDR1 is SGHRS and CDR2 YFSETQ. The CDR3 covers 15 residues. Written as DNA, the CDR3 is TGCGCCAGCAGCTTGAATAGCGGGGGGTCTGAGACCCAGTACTTC. It is translated as CASSLNSGGSETQYF.

The V gene is TRBV4-3, the J gene TRBJ2-4; TRBD1 might be the D (6 bases). This CDR3 is built from 17 residues. CDR1 and CDR2 (germline): LGHNA, YSLEER. V dropped 0 bases and J dropped 1 base, with 13 bases sitting between them. The CDR3 bases are TGCGCCAGCAGCCAAGATCAAACAGGGAGTGCCAAAAACATTCAGTACTTC. Its translation is CASSQDQTGSAKNIQYF.

This clonotype was observed many times. V usage is TRBV20-1 and J usage is TRBJ2-1; TRBD2 agrees at 12 bases. Trimming took 3 bases from V and 13 from J; bases not matched to a gene: 13. Looked up from germline, CDR1 is DFQATT and CDR2 is SNEGSKA (reference sequence). The CDR3 consists of 15 residues. The CDR3 protein is CSASLAGGPFRGQFF. CDR3 nucleotides: TGCAGTGCTAGTCTAGCGGGGGGGCCCTTCCGGGGTCAGTTCTTC.

This clonotype was detected a few times. V and J are TRBV10-2 and TRBJ2-2; D tentatively fits TRBD1 or TRBD2 (5 bases each). This CDR3 spans 15 amino acids. V lost 9 bases to trimming and J lost 0 bases, with 14 bases between them. The V gene's germline CDR1 is WSHSY and CDR2 SAAADI. CDR3 region: CASLLGAANTGELFF. The CDR3 DNA reads TGCGCCAGTCTACTAGGGGCAGCGAACACCGGGGAGCTGTTTTTT.

This clonotype was detected a few times. The rearrangement links TRBV11-2 to TRBJ2-1, with 9 nucleotides matching TRBD1. This CDR3 is built from 16 residues. Germline-derived CDR1 and CDR2 are SGHAT and FQNNGV. V shed 4 bases, J shed 6 bases, and the junction held 10 bases outside the gene matches. CDR3 coding DNA: TGTGCCAGCAGCTCAGTACAGGGGGCGAGTGGCAATGAGCAGTTCTTC. Translation gives CASSSVQGASGNEQFF.

This clonotype has ten or more counts. This chain links TRBV20-1 with TRBJ1-5, with D maybe TRBD1 (5 bases). Germline V gene lookup returns CDR1 DFQATT and CDR2 SNEGSKA (reference sequence). Trimming removed 0 bases from V and 5 bases from J, with 11 bases in between. The CDR3 has 14 amino acids. As DNA, the CDR3 is TGCAGTGCTAGAGATCACCGGGGGGATCAGCCCCAGCATTTT. This encodes CSARDHRGDQPQHF.